The 27 T cell receptor beta chains reported below all come from one sample, sequenced in a study of cytomegalovirus exposure and HLA in healthy donors (dated by TCRdb to the late 2010s). Libraries were built with the immunoSEQ multiplex PCR assay. A mixture of 60 forward primers for TCR Vbeta segments and 13 reverse primers for TCR Jbeta segments was used in the multiplex PCR. The clones in this table, taken by TCRdb from immuneACCESS, are in-frame only. Not every clone is retained; where verified, under half of the shortfall comes from an unresolved V gene, and the cause of the rest is unknown. Here the sample has some 150,000 clones; about three quarters occur a single time. The ten most abundant clones make up under 3.5% of the sample. The sequenced sample was PBMCs. Receptors originate from a woman aged 25 to 39 in good health and CMV-seronegative.

The table lists this clone with a count of one. This chain uses TRBV6-1 with TRBJ2-7; D uncertain. The CDR3 loop spans 14 amino acids. Germline V CDR1 and CDR2: MNHNS, SASEGT. V lost 1 base to trimming and J lost 3 bases, with 10 bases between them. For the CDR3, the DNA is TGTGCCAGCAGTGAAGTCCGGGTCAGCTACGAGCAGTACTTC. Protein: CASSEVRVSYEQYF.

J is TRBJ2-7 and V is TRBV6-6, with unresolved D. Per the germline V gene, CDR1 is MNHNY and CDR2 is SVGAGI (reference sequence). The V end was cut by 0 bases, the J end by 3 bases, with 12 bases between. The CDR3 is 15 residues long. CDR3 sequence: CASSYSPLTGYEQYF. The CDR3 coding sequence is TGTGCCAGCAGTTACTCTCCCCTCACGGGCTACGAGCAGTACTTC.

The rearrangement links TRBV14 to TRBJ2-3; D ambiguous. Trimming removed 5 bases at V and 2 bases at J, with 2 bases between. CDR1 is SGHDN and CDR2 is FVKESK in the germline V gene. The CDR3 is 11 amino acids. The chain's CDR3 is CASSYTDTQYF. CDR3 DNA: TGTGCCAGCAGCTACACAGATACGCAGTATTTT. Based on the CDR3 plus reference TRBV14 and TRBJ2-3, the full variable domain is EAGVTQFPSHSVIEKGQTVTLRCDPISGHDNLYWYRRVMGKEIKFLLHFVKESKQDESGMPNNRFLAERTGGTYSTLKVQPAELEDSGVYFCASSYTDTQYFGPGTRLTVL.

This clone was seen a single time. The chain joins TRBV15 to TRBJ1-4; D perhaps matches TRBD1 (5 bases). V lost 3 bases to trimming and J lost 0 bases, with 8 bases between them. CDR3 size: 15 residues. The germline V gene encodes CDR1 LNHNV and CDR2 YYDKDF (reference sequence). Written as DNA, the CDR3 is TGTGCCACCAGCAGGGGACTGGCAACTAATGAAAAACTGTTTTTT. Protein sequence: CATSRGLATNEKLFF. Variable domain in full (rest from reference TRBV15 and TRBJ1-4): DAMVIQNPRYQVTQFGKPVTLSCSQTLNHNVMYWYQQKSSQAPKLLFHYYDKDFNNEADTPDNFQSRRPNTSFCFLDIRSPGLGDTAMYLCATSRGLATNEKLFFGSGTQLSVL.

The V call is TRBV6-5, the J call TRBJ1-2, with 10 positions matching TRBD1. The CDR3 spans 15 residues. With 5 bases clipped from V and 3 bases from J, the junction kept 6 bases outside the gene matches. The germline CDR1 and CDR2 sequences are MNHEY and SVGAGI. The CDR3, as DNA: TGTGCCAGCAGTCCAATGACAGGGGGCCACTATGGCTACACCTTC. This encodes CASSPMTGGHYGYTF.

The CDR3 region has the DNA TGTGCCAGCAGCCGGAAGGGGCCAAACAGGGACGAGCAGTACTTC. This encodes CASSRKGPNRDEQYF. The gene calls are TRBV5-4 and TRBJ2-7, with D maybe TRBD1 (6 bases). Trimming pared 4 bases from V and 5 bases from J, leaving 19 bases between. The CDR3 is 15 amino acids. Germline lookup yields CDR1 SGHNT and CDR2 YYREEE (reference sequence).

The gene calls are TRBV5-1 and TRBJ1-1, with TRBD1 matching over 7 bases. The V gene end was trimmed by 5 bases and the J gene end by 8 bases; junction bases not matched to a gene: 6. Per the germline V gene, CDR1 is SGHRS and CDR2 is YFSETQ. The CDR3 totals 12 residues. Written as DNA, the CDR3 is TGCGCCAGCAGAAGTGCGGACAGGGAAGCTTTCTTT. This translates into CASRSADREAFF.

The genes are TRBV6-6 and TRBJ1-5, with a possible D match to TRBD1 (5 bases). Deletions cut 2 bases from V and 10 bases from J, with 15 bases between. Germline V lookup: CDR1 MNHNY, CDR2 SVGAGI (reference sequence). The CDR3 covers 14 residues. CDR3 DNA sequence: TGTGCCAGCAGTTACATGGGGGGGGGTAAACCCCAGCATTTT. It yields the protein CASSYMGGGKPQHF.

The rearrangement joins TRBV7-2 to TRBJ2-3; tentative D call: TRBD1 (6 bases). The CDR3 has 14 residues. The V and J ends lost 1 base and 1 base respectively, with 6 bases between them. Germline CDR1 reads SGHTA; CDR2 reads FQGNSA. For the CDR3, the DNA is TGTGCCAGCAGCTTAGACAGGGGCACAGATACGCAGTATTTT. Its translation: CASSLDRGTDTQYF.

This clone was seen just once. The genes are TRBV11-2 and TRBJ2-7, with a weak D call TRBD2 (7 bases). The CDR3 loop spans 16 amino acids. V lost 5 bases, J lost 3 bases, and 20 bases lay in between. Germline CDR1 is SGHAT and CDR2 is FQNNGV. The CDR3 DNA reads as TGTGCCAGCAGCACCCCCATGGGGGGGCCAGTCTACGAGCAGTACTTC. It encodes CASSTPMGGPVYEQYF.

This clone was detected once. The chain couples TRBV27 to TRBJ2-1; 9 nucleotides align to TRBD1. Germline loops: CDR1 MNHEY, CDR2 SMNVEV (reference sequence). The junction had 10 bases not matched to a gene; V was cut back by 7 bases and J by 12 bases. This CDR3 spans 13 amino acids. CDR3 nucleotide sequence: TGTGCCAGCAACATGACAGGGGGAATGGGGCAGTTCTTC. Its translation: CASNMTGGMGQFF.

V is TRBV2 and J is TRBJ1-3; D possibly corresponds to TRBD1 (5 bases). Germline loops: CDR1 SNHLY, CDR2 FYNNEI. Trimming took off 4 bases at V and 7 bases at J, with 8 bases between the two ends. This CDR3 region has 12 residues. The CDR3 DNA sequence: TGTGCCAGCAGTGTTGGGGGGAACACCATATATTTT. Translating gives CASSVGGNTIYF. Drawing the rest from reference TRBV2 and TRBJ1-3, the complete variable domain is EPEVTQTPSHQVTQMGQEVILRCVPISNHLYFYWYRQILGQKVEFLVSFYNNEISEKSEIFDDQFSVERPDGSNFTLKIRSTKLEDSAMYFCASSVGGNTIYFGEGSWLTVV.

The chain combines TRBV7-2 with TRBJ2-1, with a weak D call TRBD1 (6 bases). CDR1 SGHTA and CDR2 FQGNSA come from the germline V gene. Trimming left V 6 bases short and J 1 base short, with 13 bases between. This CDR3 has 15 residues. As DNA, the CDR3 is TGTGCCAGCAGAATACAGGGTAGTTCCTACAATGAGCAGTTCTTC. This gives the protein CASRIQGSSYNEQFF.

CDR3 DNA sequence: TGTGCCAGTAGTATAGCGGGAAATCAGCCCCAGCATTTT. Its protein product is CASSIAGNQPQHF. The chain combines TRBV19 with TRBJ1-5; D is ambiguous. V lost 1 base to trimming and J lost 4 bases, with 5 bases between them. Per germline, CDR1 LNHDA and CDR2 SQIVND (reference sequence). The CDR3 contains 13 residues. The whole variable domain, filled in from reference TRBV19 and TRBJ1-5, reads DGGITQSPKYLFRKEGQNVTLSCEQNLNHDAMYWYRQDPGQGLRLIYYSQIVNDFQKGDIAEGYSVSREKKESFPLTVTSAQKNPTAFYLCASSIAGNQPQHFGDGTRLSIL.

V is TRBV5-1 and J is TRBJ2-1; a weak D match, TRBD2 (5 bases). Germline values: CDR1 SGHRS, CDR2 YFSETQ. CDR3 length: 13 residues. V shed 1 base and J shed 7 bases, with 9 bases lying between them. The CDR3 DNA is TGCGCCAGCAGCTTGTCCGGGGAGAATGAGCAGTTCTTC. Translating it yields CASSLSGENEQFF.

The V gene is TRBV30, the J gene TRBJ1-4, with D uncertain. The germline V and J ends were trimmed by 1 base and 9 bases, with 12 bases remaining between them. The CDR3 runs to 13 residues. CDR1 GTSNPN and CDR2 SVGIG come from the germline V gene (reference sequence). In DNA, the CDR3 is TGTGCCTGGAGTGATGGGAGTCAAAAAAAACTGTTTTTT. Protein product: CAWSDGSQKKLFF.

The chain joins TRBV6-1 to TRBJ2-3; D is ambiguous. This CDR3 region has 12 residues. Germline CDR1 MNHNS, CDR2 SASEGT. Trimming took 5 bases from V and 6 from J, leaving 9 bases between them. The CDR3 bases are TGTGCCAGCAGTAATCCCGGGGATACGCAGTATTTT. It translates to CASSNPGDTQYF.

This clone has just a few counts. The chain couples TRBV27 to TRBJ2-2; D is perhaps TRBD2 (6 bases). Germline V CDR1 and CDR2: MNHEY, SMNVEV (reference sequence). This CDR3 is built from 13 residues. V was clipped by 10 bases and J by 7 bases, with 16 bases between them. The CDR3 loop reads CATKDYQGGELFF. The CDR3 nucleotides read TGTGCCACCAAGGACTACCAAGGCGGGGAGCTGTTTTTT.

V is TRBV28 and J is TRBJ2-7; 11 nucleotides line up with TRBD2. From germline, CDR1 is MDHEN and CDR2 SYDVKM. The V segment lost 6 bases and the J segment 2 bases; nucleotides outside the gene matches: 6. This CDR3 has 15 amino acids. The CDR3, as DNA: TGTGCCAGCAGCCACAGACTAGCGGGAACCTACGAGCAGTACTTC. Protein product: CASSHRLAGTYEQYF.

The rearrangement uses TRBV7-9 and TRBJ1-4, with 11 bases identical to TRBD1. Germline V gene data show CDR1 as SEHNR and CDR2 as FQNEAQ (reference sequence). The CDR3 runs 14 residues. The V and J ends lost 5 bases and 6 bases, in that order; junction bases with no gene match: 2. The CDR3 DNA reads TGTGCCAGCAGCCAGGACAGGGGGCATGAAAAACTGTTTTTT. Translation gives CASSQDRGHEKLFF.

This clone was seen a handful of times. The V and J genes are TRBV29-1 and TRBJ2-5, with D tentatively TRBD1 (6 bases). Per the germline V gene, CDR1 is SQVTM and CDR2 is ANQGSEA. V lost 2 bases and J lost 4, with 11 bases in between. The CDR3 runs 13 residues. The CDR3 protein is CSVESGVGETQYF. The CDR3 bases are TGCAGCGTTGAATCAGGGGTAGGAGAGACCCAGTACTTC.

The chain has TRBV4-1 and TRBJ2-5, with D possibly matching TRBD2 (5 bases). The J call may be in error: the DNA end matches TRBJ2-7 better. The CDR3 runs 15 residues. CDR1 MGHRA and CDR2 YSYEKL come from the germline V gene. The CDR3 loop reads CASSQVAGELYEQYF. For the CDR3, the DNA is TGCGCCAGCAGCCAAGTAGCTGGGGAGCTTTACGAGCAGTACTTC.

The rearrangement links TRBV27 to TRBJ1-1; tentatively, D is TRBD1 (6 bases). V was trimmed by 5 bases and J by 1 base, leaving 17 bases between them. The germline CDR1 and CDR2 sequences are MNHEY and SMNVEV (reference sequence). The CDR3 runs 16 residues. CDR3 bases: TGTGCCAGCAGTCCCCTGACAGGTGCCGGGAACACTGAAGCTTTCTTT. Its translation: CASSPLTGAGNTEAFF.

The chain has TRBV19 and TRBJ1-3, with D tentatively TRBD1 (6 bases). The CDR3 runs 14 residues. The germline CDR1 and CDR2 sequences are LNHDA and SQIVND (reference sequence). V was pared by 5 bases and J by 4 bases, with 12 bases between. The CDR3 protein is CASSYGGQGNTIYF. Written as DNA, the CDR3 is TGTGCCAGTAGTTACGGGGGGCAAGGAAACACCATATATTTT.

The chain carries TRBV15 and TRBJ2-2; a possible D gene is TRBD1 (6 bases). The germline gives CDR1 LNHNV, CDR2 YYDKDF (reference sequence). Deletions cut 9 bases from V and 0 bases from J, with 11 bases between. The CDR3 has 14 residues. CDR3 in DNA: TGTGCCACTGCAGGGGCGGCGAACACCGGGGAGCTGTTTTTT. Translated, it gives CATAGAANTGELFF.

The chain carries TRBV10-3 and TRBJ1-1, with TRBD1 as a possible D gene (5 bases). V lost 2 bases and J lost 3, with 13 bases in between. The germline V gene encodes CDR1 ENHRY and CDR2 SYGVKD. This CDR3 is 15 amino acids long. As DNA, the CDR3 is TGTGCCATCAGTGAGCGCGAGGTCAGGGACACTGAAGCTTTCTTT. This encodes CAISEREVRDTEAFF.

This clone was detected only a few times. V is TRBV6-5 and J is TRBJ2-5; 9 positions match TRBD1. This CDR3 contains 13 residues. Trimming took 6 bases from V and 3 from J; bases not matched to a gene: 2. Germline V gene lookup returns CDR1 MNHEY and CDR2 SVGAGI. CDR3 in DNA: TGTGCCAGCAGCCGGACAGGGGAAGAGACCCAGTACTTC. Translated: CASSRTGEETQYF.